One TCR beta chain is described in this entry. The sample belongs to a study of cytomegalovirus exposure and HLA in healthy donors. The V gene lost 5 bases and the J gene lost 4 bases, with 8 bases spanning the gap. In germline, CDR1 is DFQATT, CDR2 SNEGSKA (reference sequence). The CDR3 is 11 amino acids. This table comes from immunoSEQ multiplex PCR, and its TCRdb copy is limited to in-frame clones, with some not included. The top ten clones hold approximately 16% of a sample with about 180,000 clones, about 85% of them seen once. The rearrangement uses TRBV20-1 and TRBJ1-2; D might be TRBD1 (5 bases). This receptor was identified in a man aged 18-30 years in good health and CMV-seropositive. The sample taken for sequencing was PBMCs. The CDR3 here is CSAGQGYGYTF. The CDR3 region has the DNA TGCAGTGCTGGCCAGGGCTATGGCTACACCTTC.